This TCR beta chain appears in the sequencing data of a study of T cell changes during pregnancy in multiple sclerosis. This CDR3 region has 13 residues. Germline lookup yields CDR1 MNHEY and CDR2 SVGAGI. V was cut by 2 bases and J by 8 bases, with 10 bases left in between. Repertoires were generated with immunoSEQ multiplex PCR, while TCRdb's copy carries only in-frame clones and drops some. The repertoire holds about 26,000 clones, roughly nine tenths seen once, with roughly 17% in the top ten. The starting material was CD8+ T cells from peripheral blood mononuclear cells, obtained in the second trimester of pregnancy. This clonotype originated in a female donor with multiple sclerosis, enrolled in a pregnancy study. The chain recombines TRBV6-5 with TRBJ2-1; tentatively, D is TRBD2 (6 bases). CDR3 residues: CASSYGEEDEQFF. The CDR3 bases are TGTGCCAGCAGTTACGGGGAGGAAGATGAGCAGTTCTTC.